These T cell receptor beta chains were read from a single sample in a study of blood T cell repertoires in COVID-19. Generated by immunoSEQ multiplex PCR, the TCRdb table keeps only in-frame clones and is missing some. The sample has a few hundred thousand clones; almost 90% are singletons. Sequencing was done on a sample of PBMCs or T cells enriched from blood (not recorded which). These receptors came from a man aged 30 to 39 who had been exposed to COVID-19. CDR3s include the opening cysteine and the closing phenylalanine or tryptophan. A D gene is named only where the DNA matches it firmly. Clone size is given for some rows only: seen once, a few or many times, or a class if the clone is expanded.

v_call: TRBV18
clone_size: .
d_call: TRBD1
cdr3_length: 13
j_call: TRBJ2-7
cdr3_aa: CASSRGQGYEQYF
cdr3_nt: TGTGCCAGCTCGCGGGGACAGGGTTACGAGCAGTACTTC

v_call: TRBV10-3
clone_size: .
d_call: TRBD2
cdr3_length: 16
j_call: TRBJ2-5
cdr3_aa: CAIRGTSGGFQETQYF
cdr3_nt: TGTGCCATTCGCGGGACTAGCGGGGGGTTCCAAGAGACCCAGTACTTC

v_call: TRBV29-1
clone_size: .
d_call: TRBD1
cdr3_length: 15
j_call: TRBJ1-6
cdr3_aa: CSVDGQGTSNSPLHF
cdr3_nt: TGCAGCGTTGACGGACAGGGGACGAGTAATTCACCCCTCCACTTT

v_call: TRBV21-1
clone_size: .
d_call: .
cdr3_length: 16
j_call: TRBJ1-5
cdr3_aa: CASQSAGGWSNQPQHF
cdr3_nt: TGTGCCAGCCAGTCGGCAGGGGGATGGAGCAATCAGCCCCAGCATTTT

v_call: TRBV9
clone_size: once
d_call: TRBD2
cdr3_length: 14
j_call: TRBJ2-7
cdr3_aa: CASTANLGGGEQYF
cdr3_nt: TGTGCCAGCACTGCAAATCTGGGGGGAGGGGAGCAGTACTTC

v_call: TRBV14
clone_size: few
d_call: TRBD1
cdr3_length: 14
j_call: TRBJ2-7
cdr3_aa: CASSQLLTGYEQYF
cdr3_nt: TGTGCCAGCAGCCAACTATTGACAGGGTACGAGCAGTACTTC

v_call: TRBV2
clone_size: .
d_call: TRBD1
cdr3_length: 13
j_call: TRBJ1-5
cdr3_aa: CASSGQGGQPQHF
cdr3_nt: TGTGCCAGCAGTGGACAGGGAGGACAGCCCCAGCATTTT

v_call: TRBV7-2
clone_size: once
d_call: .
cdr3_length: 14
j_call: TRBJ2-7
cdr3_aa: CASSHRSRGYEQYF
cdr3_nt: TGTGCCAGCAGCCACCGGTCCCGCGGGTACGAGCAGTACTTC

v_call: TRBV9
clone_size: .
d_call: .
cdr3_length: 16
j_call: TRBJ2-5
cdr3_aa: CASSVSGGENQETQYF
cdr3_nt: TGTGCCAGCAGCGTCTCTGGCGGGGAAAACCAAGAGACCCAGTACTTC

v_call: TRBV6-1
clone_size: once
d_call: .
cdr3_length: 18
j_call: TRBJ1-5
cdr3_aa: CASSEMGHREYSNQPQHF
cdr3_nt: TGTGCCAGCAGTGAAATGGGACACAGAGAATATAGCAATCAGCCCCAGCATTTT

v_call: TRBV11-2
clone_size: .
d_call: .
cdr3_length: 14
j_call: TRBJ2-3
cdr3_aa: CASSLVATIDTQYF
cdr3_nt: TGTGCCAGCAGCTTAGTGGCCACAATCGATACGCAGTATTTT

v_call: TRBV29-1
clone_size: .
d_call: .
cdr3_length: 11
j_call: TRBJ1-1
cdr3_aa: CSVRGGTEAFF
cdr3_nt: TGCAGCGTTAGGGGTGGCACTGAAGCTTTCTTT

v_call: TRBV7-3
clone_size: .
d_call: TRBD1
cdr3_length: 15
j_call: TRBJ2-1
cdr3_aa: CASSAQGAHHNEQFF
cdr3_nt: TGTGCCAGCAGCGCCCAGGGGGCCCATCACAATGAGCAGTTCTTC

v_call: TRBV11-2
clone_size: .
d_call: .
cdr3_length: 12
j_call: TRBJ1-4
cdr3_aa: CASSPYGEKLFF
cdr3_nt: TGTGCCAGCTCCCCTTACGGTGAAAAACTGTTTTTT

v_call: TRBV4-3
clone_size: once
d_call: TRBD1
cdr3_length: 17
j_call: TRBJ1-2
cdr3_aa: CASSQANEAGGGYGYTF
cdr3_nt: TGCGCCAGCAGCCAAGCAAATGAGGCAGGGGGCGGGTATGGCTACACCTTC

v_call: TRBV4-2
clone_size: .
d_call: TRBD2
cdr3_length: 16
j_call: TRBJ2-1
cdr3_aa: CASSQVLGGGYNEQFF
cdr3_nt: TGTGCCAGCAGCCAAGTCCTTGGCGGGGGCTACAATGAGCAGTTCTTC

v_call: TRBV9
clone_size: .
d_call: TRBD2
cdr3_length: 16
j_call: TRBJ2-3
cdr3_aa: CASSDRTSGATDTQYF
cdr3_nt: TGTGCCAGCAGCGACCGGACTAGCGGGGCCACAGATACGCAGTATTTT

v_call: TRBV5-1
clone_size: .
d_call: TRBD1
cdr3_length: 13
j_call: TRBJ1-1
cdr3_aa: CASRTGINTEAFF
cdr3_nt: TGCGCCAGCAGGACAGGGATTAACACTGAAGCTTTCTTT

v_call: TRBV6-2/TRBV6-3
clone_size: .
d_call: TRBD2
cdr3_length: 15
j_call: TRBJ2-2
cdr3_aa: CASSYRGEGTGELFF
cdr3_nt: TGTGCCAGCAGTTATCGTGGGGAGGGCACCGGGGAGCTGTTTTTT

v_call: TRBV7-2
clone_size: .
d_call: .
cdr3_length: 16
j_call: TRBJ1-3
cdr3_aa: CASSLWGRGSGNTIYF
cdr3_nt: TGTGCCAGCAGCTTGTGGGGGCGAGGCTCTGGAAACACCATATATTTT

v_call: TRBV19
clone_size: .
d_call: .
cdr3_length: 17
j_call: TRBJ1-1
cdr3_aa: CASSMAQQFEMNTEAFF
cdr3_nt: TGTGCCAGTAGTATGGCACAGCAGTTCGAAATGAACACTGAAGCTTTCTTT

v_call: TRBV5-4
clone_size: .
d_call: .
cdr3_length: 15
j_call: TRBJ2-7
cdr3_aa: CASSLYGERSYEQYF
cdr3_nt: TGTGCCAGCAGCTTGTACGGGGAGAGGTCCTACGAGCAGTACTTC

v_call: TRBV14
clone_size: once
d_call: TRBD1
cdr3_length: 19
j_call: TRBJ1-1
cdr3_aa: CASSHQDRDKEYGNTEAFF
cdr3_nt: TGTGCCAGCAGCCACCAGGACAGGGATAAGGAGTACGGGAACACTGAAGCTTTCTTT

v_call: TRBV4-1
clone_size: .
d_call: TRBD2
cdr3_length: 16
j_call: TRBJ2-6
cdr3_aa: CASSQPGRAGANVLTF
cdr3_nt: TGCGCCAGCAGCCAACCAGGGAGGGCCGGGGCCAACGTCCTGACTTTC

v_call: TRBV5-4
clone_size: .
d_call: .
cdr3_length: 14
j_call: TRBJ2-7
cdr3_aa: CASSPPGGGHEQYF
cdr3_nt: TGTGCCAGCAGCCCCCCCGGGGGTGGCCACGAGCAGTACTTC

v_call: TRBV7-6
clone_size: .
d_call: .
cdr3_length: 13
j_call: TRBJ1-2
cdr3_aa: CASSLARGSGYTF
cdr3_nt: TGTGCCAGCAGCTTAGCCAGGGGTAGTGGCTACACCTTC

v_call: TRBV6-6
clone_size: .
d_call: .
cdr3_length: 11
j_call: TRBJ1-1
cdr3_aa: CASSYRQEAFF
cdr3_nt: TGTGCCAGCAGTTACCGACAGGAAGCTTTCTTT

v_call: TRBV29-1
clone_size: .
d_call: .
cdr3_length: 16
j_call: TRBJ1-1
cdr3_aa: CSVQRLDRINLREAFF
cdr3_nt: TGCAGCGTCCAGAGGTTAGACAGAATCAATCTAAGAGAAGCTTTCTTT

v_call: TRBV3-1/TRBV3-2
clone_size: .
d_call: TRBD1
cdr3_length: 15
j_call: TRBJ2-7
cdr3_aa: CASSPRTGGSYEQYF
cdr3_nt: TGTGCCAGCAGCCCTCGGACAGGGGGCTCCTACGAGCAGTACTTC

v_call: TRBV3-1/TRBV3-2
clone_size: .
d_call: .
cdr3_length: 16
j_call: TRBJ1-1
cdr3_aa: CASSQESGAWDTEAFF
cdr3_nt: TGTGCCAGCAGCCAAGAGAGTGGGGCATGGGACACTGAAGCTTTCTTT

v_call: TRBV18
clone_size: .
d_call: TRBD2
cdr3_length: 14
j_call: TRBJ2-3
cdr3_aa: CASSTIGRTDTQYF
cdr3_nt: TGTGCCAGCTCAACAATCGGGAGGACAGATACGCAGTATTTT